The clone carrying this T cell receptor (beta chain) occurred once. Profiling relied on immunoSEQ multiplex PCR, and the TCRdb table lists in-frame clones only, not all of them. The sample contains 98,000 or so clones, around 87% of which appear only once. The data belong to a study of blood T cell repertoires in COVID-19. Study summary: Researchers got acute and convalescent COVID-19 samples from the United States, Italy and Spain. PBMCs, B-cell-depleted T cells, or T cells were the source of the cDNA or gDNA that made up the material.

The CDR3 covers 14 residues. V trimming: 1 base; J trimming: 4 bases; junction bases outside the gene matches: 4. Germline V gene data show CDR1 as SGHVS and CDR2 as FNYEAQ. The chain combines TRBV7-6 with TRBJ2-7; TRBD2 matches 7 bases. This receptor was identified in a man aged 50 or older with acute or convalescent COVID-19. Sequencing input: peripheral blood. DNA for the CDR3: TGTGCCAGCAGCTTAGGGGGAGGGCTATACGAGCAGTACTTC. Translated: CASSLGGGLYEQYF.